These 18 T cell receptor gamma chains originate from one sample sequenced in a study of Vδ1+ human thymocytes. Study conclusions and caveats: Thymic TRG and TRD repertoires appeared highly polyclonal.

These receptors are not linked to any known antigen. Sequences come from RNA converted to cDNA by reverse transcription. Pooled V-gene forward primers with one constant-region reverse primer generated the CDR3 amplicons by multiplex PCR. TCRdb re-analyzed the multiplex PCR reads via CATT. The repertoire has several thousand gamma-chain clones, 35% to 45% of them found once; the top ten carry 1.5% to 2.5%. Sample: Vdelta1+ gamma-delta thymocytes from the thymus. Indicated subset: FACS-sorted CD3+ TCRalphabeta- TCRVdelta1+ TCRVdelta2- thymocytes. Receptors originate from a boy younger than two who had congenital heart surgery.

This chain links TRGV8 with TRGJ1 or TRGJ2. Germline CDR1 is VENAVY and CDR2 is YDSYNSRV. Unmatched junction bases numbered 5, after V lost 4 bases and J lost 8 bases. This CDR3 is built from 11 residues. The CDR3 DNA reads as TGTGCCACCTGGGACCGCGATAAGAAACTCTTT. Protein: CATWDRDKKLF.

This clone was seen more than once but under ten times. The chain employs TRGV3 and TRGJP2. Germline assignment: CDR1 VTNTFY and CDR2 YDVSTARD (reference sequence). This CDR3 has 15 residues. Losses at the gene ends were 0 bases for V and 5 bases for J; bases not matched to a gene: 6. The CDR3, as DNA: TGTGCCACCTGGGACAGGCCTAGGAGTGATTGGATCAAGACGTTT. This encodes CATWDRPRSDWIKTF.

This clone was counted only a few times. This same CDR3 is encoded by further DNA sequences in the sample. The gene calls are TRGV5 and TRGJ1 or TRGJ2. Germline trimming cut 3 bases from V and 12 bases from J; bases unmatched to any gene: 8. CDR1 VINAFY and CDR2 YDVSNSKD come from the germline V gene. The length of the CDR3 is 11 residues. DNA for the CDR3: TGTGCCACCTGGGACCGGCGAAGGAAACTCTTT. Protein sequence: CATWDRRRKLF.

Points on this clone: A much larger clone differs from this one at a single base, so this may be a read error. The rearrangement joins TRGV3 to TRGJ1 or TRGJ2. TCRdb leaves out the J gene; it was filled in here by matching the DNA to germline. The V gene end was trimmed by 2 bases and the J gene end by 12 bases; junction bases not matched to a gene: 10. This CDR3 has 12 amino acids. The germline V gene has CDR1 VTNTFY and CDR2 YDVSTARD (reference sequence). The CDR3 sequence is CATWDTPRRKLF. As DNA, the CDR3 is TGTGCCACCTGGGACACCCCGCGGAGGAAACTCTTT.

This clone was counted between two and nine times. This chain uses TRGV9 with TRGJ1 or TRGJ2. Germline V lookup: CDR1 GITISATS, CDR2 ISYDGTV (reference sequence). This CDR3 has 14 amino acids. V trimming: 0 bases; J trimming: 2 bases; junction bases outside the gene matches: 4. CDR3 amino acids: CALWEVTDYYKKLF. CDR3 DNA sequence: TGTGCCTTGTGGGAGGTGACGGATTATTATAAGAAACTCTTT.

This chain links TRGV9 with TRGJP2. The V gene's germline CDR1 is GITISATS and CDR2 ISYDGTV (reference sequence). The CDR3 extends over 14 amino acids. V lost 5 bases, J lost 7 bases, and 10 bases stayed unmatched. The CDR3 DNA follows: TGTGCCTTGTGGGGTGTAGTGTATGATTGGATCAAGACGTTT. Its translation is CALWGVVYDWIKTF.

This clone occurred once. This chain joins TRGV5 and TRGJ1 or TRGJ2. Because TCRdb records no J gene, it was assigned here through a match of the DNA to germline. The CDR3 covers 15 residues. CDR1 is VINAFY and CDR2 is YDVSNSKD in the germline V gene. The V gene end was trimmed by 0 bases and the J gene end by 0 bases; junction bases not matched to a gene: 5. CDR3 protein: CATWDRQVNYYKKLF. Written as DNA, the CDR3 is TGTGCCACCTGGGACAGGCAAGTGAATTATTATAAGAAACTCTTT.

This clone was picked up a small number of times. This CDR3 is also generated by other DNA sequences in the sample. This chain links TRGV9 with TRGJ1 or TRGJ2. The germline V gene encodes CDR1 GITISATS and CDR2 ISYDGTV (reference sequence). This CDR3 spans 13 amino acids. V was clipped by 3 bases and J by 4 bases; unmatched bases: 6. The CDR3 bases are TGTGCCTTGTGGGAGCCACGGTATTATAAGAAACTCTTT. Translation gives CALWEPRYYKKLF.

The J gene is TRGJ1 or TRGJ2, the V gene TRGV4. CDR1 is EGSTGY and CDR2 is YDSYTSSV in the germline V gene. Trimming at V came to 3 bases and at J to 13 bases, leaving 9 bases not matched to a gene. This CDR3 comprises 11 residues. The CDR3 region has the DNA TGTGCCACCTGGGATCTGGGGGGAAAACTCTTT. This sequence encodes CATWDLGGKLF.

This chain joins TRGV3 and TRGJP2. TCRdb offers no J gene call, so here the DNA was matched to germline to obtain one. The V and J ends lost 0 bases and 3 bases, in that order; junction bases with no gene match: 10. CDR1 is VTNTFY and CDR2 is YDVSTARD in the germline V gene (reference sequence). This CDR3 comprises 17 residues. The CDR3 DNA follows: TGTGCCACCTGGGACAGGCCGCGGGGGGGTAGTGATTGGATCAAGACGTTT. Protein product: CATWDRPRGGSDWIKTF.

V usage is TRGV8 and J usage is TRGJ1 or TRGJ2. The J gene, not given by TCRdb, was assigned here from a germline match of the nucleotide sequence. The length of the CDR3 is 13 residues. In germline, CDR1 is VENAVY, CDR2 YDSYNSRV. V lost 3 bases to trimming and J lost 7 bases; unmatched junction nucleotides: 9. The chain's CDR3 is CATWDRVGYKKLF. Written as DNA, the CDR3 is TGTGCCACCTGGGATCGGGTGGGGTATAAGAAACTCTTT.

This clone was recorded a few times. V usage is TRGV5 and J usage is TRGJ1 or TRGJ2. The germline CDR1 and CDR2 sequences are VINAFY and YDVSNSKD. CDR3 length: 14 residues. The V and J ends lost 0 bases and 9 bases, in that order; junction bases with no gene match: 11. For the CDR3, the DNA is TGTGCCACCTGGGACAGGCTACTCCACCGTAAGAAACTCTTT. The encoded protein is CATWDRLLHRKKLF.

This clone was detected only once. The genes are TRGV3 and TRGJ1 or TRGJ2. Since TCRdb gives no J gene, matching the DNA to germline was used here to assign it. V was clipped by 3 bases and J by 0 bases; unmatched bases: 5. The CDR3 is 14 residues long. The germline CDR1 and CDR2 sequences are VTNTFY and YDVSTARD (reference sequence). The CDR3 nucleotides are TGTGCCACCTGGGACCCCGTGAATTATTATAAGAAACTCTTT. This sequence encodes CATWDPVNYYKKLF.

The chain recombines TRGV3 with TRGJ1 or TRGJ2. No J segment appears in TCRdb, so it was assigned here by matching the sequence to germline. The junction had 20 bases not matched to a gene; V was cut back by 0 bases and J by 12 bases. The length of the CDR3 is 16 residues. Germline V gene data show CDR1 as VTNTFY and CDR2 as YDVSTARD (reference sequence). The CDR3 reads CATWDRPHSDYYAKLF. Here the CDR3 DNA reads TGTGCCACCTGGGACAGGCCGCATTCTGATTATTATGCGAAACTCTTT.

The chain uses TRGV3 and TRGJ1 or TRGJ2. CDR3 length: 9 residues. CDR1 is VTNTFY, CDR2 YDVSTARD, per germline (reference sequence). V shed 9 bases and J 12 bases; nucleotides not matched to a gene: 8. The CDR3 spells CATGRLKLF. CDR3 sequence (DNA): TGTGCCACCGGGCGACTGAAACTCTTT.

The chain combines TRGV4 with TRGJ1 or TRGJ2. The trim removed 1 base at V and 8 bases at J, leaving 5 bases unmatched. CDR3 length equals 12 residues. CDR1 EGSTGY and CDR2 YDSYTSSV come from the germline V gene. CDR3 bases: TGTGCCACCTGGGATGGAGAGAATAAGAAACTCTTT. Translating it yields CATWDGENKKLF.

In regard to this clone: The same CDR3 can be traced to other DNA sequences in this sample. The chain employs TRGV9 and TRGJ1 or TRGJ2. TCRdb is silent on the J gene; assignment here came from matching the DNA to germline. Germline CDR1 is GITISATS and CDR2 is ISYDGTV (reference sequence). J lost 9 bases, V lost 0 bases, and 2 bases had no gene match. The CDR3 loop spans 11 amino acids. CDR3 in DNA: TGTGCCTTGTGGGAGGTGGGTAAGAAACTCTTT. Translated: CALWEVGKKLF.

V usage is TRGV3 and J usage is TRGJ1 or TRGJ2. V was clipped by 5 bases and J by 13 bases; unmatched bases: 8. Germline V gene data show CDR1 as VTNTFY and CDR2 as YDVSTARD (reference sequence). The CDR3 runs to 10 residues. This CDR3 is CATWVRIKLF. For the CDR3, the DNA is TGTGCCACCTGGGTCCGTATCAAACTCTTT.